This T cell receptor beta chain is from a study of blood T cells in healthy people across ages. Per germline, CDR1 MRHNA and CDR2 SNTAGT. This CDR3 is 13 amino acids long. The authors ran a second PCR of roughly 7 to 11 cycles using a sample-barcoded 5' primer and a J-beta primer mix. The authors tagged each cDNA molecule using a template-switch adaptor with 12 random nucleotides. TCRdb recomputed calls from the 5' RACE reads with MiXCR, one row per CDR3 protein. This sample carries over 1,200,000 distinct CDR3 sequences, 55% to 75% of them seen once, and the ten largest clones take 6.5% to 8.5%. The chain uses TRBV6-4 and TRBJ2-5; D perhaps matches TRBD2 (6 bases). The DNA end lines up better with TRBJ2-7; the J call may be wrong. This TCR was sampled from a young man in good health. The sequencing sample was made of blood. The CDR3 sequence is CASSDEQGGEQYF. Written as DNA, the CDR3 is TGTGCCAGCAGTGATGAGCAGGGAGGCGAGCAGTACTTC.